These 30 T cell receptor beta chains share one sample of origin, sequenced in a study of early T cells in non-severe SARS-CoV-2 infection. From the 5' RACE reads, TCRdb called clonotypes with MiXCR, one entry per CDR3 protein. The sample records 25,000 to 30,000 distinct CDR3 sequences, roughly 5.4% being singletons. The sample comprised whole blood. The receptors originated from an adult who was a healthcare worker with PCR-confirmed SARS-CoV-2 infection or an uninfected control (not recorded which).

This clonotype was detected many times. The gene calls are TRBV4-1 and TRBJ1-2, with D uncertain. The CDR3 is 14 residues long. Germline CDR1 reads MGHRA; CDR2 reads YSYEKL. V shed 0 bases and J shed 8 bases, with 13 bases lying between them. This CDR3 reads CASSQDYGPRGYTF. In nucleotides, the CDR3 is TGCGCCAGCAGCCAAGATTATGGCCCAAGGGGCTACACCTTC.

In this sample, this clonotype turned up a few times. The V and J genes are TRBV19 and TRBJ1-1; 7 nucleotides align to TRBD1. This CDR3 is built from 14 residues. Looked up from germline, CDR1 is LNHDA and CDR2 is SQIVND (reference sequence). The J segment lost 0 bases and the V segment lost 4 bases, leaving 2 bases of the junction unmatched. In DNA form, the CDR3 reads TGTGCCAGTAGTAAAGACAGGGTGAACACTGAAGCTTTCTTT. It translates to CASSKDRVNTEAFF.

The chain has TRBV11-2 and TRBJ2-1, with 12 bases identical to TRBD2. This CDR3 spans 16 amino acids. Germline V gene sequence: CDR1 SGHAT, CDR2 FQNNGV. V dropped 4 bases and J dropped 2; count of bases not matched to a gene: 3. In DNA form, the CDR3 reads TGTGCCAGCAGCTCCAGGACTAGCGGGGCCTACAATGAGCAGTTCTTC. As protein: CASSSRTSGAYNEQFF.

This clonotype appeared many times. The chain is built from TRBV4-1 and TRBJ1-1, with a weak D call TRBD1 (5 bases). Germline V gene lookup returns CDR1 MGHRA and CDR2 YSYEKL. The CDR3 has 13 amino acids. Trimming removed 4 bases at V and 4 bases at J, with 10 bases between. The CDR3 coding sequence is TGCGCCAGCAGCCCCGGGCAGGGCACTGAAGCTTTCTTT. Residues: CASSPGQGTEAFF.

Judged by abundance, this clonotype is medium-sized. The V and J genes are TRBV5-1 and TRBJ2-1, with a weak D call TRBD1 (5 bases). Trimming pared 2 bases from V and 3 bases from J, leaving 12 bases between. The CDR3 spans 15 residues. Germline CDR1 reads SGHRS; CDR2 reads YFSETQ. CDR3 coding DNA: TGCGCCAGCAGCTTTACAGGCGCCGACTACAATGAGCAGTTCTTC. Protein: CASSFTGADYNEQFF.

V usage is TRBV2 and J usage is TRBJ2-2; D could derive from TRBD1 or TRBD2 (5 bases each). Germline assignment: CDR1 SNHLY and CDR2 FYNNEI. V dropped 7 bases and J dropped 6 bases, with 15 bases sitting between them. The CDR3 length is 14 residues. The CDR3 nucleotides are TGTGCCAGCACTGGAGAGATGGGGGCCGGGGAGCTGTTTTTT. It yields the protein CASTGEMGAGELFF.

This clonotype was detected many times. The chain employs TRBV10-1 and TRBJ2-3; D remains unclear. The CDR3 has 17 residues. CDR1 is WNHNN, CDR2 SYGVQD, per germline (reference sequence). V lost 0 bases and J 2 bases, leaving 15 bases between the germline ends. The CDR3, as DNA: TGCGCCAGCAGTGAGTCGAGTCCCAGGATAACCACAGATACGCAGTATTTT. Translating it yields CASSESSPRITTDTQYF.

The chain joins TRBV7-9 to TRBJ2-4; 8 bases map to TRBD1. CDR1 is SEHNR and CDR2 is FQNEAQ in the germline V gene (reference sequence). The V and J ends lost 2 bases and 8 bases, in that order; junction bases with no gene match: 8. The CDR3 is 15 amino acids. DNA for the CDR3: TGTGCCAGCAGCTTACAGGGGGCCCCGGAGGACATTCAGTACTTC. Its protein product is CASSLQGAPEDIQYF. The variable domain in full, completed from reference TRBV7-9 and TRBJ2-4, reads DTGVSQNPRHKITKRGQNVTFRCDPISEHNRLYWYRQTLGQGPEFLTYFQNEAQLEKSRLLSDRFSAERPKGSFSTLEIQRTEQGDSAMYLCASSLQGAPEDIQYFGAGTRLSVL.

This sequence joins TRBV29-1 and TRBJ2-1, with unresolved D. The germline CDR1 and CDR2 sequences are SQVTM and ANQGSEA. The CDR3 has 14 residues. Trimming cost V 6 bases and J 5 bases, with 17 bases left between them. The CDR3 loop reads CSVPHPPGNNEQFF. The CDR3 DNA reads TGCAGCGTCCCCCACCCCCCAGGTAACAATGAGCAGTTCTTC.

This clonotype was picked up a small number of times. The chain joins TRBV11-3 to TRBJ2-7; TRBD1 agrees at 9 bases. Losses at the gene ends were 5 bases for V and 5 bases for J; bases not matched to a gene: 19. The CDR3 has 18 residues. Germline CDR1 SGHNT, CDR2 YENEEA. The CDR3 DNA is TGTGCCAGCAGCCCACGGACCACGGGACAGGGTACTCCCCACGAGCAGTACTTC. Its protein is CASSPRTTGQGTPHEQYF.

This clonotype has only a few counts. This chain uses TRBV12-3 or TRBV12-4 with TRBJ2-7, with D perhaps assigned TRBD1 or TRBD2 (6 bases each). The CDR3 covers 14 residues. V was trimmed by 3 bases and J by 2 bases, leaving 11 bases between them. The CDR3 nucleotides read TGTGCCAGCAGTTTGGCGGGACAAACCTACGAGCAGTACTTC. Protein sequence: CASSLAGQTYEQYF.

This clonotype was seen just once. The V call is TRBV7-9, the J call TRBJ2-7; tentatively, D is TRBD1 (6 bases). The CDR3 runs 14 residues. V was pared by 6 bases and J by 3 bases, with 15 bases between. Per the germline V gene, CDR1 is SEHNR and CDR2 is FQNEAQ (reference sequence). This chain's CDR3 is CASRQGIGGYEQYF. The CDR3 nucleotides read TGTGCCAGCAGGCAGGGGATCGGAGGCTACGAGCAGTACTTC.

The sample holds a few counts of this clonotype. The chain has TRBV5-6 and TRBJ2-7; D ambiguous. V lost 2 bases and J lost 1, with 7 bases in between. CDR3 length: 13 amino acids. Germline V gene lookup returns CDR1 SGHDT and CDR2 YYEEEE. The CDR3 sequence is CASSLGSSYEQYF. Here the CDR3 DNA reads TGTGCCAGCAGCTTAGGCAGTTCCTACGAGCAGTACTTC.

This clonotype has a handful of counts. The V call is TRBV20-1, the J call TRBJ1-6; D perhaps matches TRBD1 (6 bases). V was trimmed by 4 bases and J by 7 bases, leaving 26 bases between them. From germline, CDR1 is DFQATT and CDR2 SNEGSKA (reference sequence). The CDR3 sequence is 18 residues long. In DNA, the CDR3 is TGCAGTGCTATGTTTCTCGGCCACGGGGGCCCAGAGAATTCACCCCTCCACTTT. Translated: CSAMFLGHGGPENSPLHF.

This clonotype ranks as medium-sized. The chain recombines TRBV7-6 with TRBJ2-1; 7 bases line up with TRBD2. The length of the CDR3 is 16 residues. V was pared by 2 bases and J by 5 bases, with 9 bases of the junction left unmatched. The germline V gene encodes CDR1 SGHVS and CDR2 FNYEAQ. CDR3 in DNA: TGTGCCAGCAGCTTACCCCGGGAGGCAAACGACAATGAGCAGTTCTTC. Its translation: CASSLPREANDNEQFF.

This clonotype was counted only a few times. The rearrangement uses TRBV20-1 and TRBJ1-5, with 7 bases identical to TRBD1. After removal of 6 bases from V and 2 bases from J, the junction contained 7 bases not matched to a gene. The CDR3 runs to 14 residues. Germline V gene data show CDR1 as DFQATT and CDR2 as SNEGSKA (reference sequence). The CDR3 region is CSALKQGGNQPQHF. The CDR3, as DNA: TGCAGTGCCTTGAAGCAGGGGGGCAATCAGCCCCAGCATTTT.

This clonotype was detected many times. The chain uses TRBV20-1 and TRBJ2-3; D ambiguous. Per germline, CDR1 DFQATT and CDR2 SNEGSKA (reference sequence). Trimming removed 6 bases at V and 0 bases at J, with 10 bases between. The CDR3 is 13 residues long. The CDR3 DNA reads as TGCAGTGCCCGCCAGTCTAGCACAGATACGCAGTATTTT. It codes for CSARQSSTDTQYF.

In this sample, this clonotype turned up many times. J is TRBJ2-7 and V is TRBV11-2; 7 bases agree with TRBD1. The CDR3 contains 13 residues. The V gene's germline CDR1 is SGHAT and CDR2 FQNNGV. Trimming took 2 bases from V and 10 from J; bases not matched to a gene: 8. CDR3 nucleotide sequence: TGTGCCAGCAGCTTAACAGGGGAAGGTGGCCAGTACTTC. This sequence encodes CASSLTGEGGQYF. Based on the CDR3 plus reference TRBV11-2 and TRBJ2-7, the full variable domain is EAGVAQSPRYKIIEKRQSVAFWCNPISGHATLYWYQQILGQGPKLLIQFQNNGVVDDSQLPKDRFSAERLKGVDSTLKIQPAKLEDSAVYLCASSLTGEGGQYFGPGTRLTVT.

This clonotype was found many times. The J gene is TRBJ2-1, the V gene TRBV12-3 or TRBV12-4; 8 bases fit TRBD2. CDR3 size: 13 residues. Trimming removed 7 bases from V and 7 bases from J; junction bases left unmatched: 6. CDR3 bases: TGTGCCAGCAAAGCGGGAGCGGAGAATGAGCAGTTCTTC. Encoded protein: CASKAGAENEQFF.

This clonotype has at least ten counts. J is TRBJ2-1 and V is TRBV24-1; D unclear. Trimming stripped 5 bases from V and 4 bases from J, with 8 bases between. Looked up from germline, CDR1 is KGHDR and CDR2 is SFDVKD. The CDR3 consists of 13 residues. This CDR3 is CATSGQVYNEQFF. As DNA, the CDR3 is TGTGCCACCAGTGGTCAGGTGTACAATGAGCAGTTCTTC.

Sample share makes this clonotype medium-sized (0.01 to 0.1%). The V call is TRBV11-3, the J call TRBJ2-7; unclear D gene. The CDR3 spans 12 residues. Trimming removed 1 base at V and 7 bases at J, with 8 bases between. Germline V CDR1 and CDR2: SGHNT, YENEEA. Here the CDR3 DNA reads TGTGCCAGCAGCTTAGTACCCGTGGAGCAGTACTTC. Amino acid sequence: CASSLVPVEQYF.

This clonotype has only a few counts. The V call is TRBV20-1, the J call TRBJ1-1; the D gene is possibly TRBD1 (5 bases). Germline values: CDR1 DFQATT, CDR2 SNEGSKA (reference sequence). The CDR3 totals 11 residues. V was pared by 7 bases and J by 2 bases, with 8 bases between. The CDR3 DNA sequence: TGCAGTGGGGGGGGTAACACTGAAGCTTTCTTT. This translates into CSGGGNTEAFF.

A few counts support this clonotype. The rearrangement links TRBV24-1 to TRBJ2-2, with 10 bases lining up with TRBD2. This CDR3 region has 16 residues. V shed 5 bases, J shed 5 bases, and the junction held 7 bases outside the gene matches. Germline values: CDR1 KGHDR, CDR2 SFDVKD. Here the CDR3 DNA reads TGTGCCACCAGTGCCCTAGCGGGAGAGGGGACCGGGGAGCTGTTTTTT. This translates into CATSALAGEGTGELFF.

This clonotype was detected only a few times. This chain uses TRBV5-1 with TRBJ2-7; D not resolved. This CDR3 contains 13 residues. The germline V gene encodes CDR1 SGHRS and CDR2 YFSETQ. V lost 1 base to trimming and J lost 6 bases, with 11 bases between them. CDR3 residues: CASSLSPGVEQYF. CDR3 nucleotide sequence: TGCGCCAGCAGCTTGAGCCCTGGGGTCGAGCAGTACTTC.

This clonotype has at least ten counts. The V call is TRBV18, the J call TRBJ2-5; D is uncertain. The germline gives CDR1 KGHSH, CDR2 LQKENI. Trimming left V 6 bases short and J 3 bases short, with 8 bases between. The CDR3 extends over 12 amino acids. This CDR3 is CASSDLKETQYF. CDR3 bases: TGTGCCAGCTCCGATCTGAAAGAGACCCAGTACTTC.

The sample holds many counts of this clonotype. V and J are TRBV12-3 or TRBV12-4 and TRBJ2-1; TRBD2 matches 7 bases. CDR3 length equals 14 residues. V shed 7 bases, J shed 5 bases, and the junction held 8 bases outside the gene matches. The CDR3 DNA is TGTGCCAGCATACGGGGGAGGGAAGACAATGAGCAGTTCTTC. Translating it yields CASIRGREDNEQFF.

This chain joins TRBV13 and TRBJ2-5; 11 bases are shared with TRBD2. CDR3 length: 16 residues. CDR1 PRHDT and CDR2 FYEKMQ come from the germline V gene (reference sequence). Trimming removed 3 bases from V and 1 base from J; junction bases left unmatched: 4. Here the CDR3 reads CASSFRTSGPQETQYF. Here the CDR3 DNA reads TGTGCCAGCAGCTTCAGGACTAGCGGGCCCCAAGAGACCCAGTACTTC.

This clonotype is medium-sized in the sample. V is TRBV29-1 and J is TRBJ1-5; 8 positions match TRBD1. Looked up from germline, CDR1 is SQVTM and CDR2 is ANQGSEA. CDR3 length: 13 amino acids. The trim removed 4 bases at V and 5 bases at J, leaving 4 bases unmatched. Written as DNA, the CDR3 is TGCAGCGTTGCAGGGGGCGTAGATCAGCCCCAGCATTTT. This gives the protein CSVAGGVDQPQHF.

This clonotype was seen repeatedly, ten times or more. The CDR3 bases are TGTGCCAGTAGTATAGAGATTGTTGTTCGGGAGCAGTTCTTC. This encodes CASSIEIVVREQFF. The rearrangement joins TRBV19 to TRBJ2-1; D remains ambiguous. The ends were cut back, 0 bases at V and 10 bases at J, with 13 bases in the middle. The CDR3 is 14 amino acids. CDR1 and CDR2 (germline): LNHDA, SQIVND (reference sequence).

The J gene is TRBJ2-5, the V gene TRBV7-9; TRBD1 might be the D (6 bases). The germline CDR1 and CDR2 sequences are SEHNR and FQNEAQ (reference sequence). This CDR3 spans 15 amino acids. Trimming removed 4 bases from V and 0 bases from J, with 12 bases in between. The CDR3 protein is CASSSPDRYQETQYF. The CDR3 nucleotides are TGTGCCAGCAGCTCCCCGGACAGATACCAAGAGACCCAGTACTTC. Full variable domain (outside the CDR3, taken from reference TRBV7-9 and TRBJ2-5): DTGVSQNPRHKITKRGQNVTFRCDPISEHNRLYWYRQTLGQGPEFLTYFQNEAQLEKSRLLSDRFSAERPKGSFSTLEIQRTEQGDSAMYLCASSSPDRYQETQYFGPGTRLLVL.